The T cell receptor (beta chain) under discussion was sequenced for a study of T-cell reconstitution after alpha-beta-depleted transplantation in children. A TCRbeta library incorporating unique molecular identifiers was prepared. TCRdb re-called the PCR reads with MiXCR, one entry per CDR3 protein. The repertoire has 600,000 or so distinct CDR3 sequences, 20% to 25% of them found once; the top ten carry roughly 15%. Losses at the gene ends were 3 bases for V and 4 bases for J; bases not matched to a gene: 4. CDR3 length: 15 amino acids. Study-level points and caveats: As was reported, about two months after transplant, alpha-beta T cells came from several hundred expanded graft clones. At day 60, the high TCRbeta diversity found in some patients originated from recipient T cells and thymic progenitors that had survived. Most T-cell counts and diversity one year after the transplant came from T cells that were newly produced.

Of note for this clonotype: The antigen is undetermined.

Specimen: PBMCs, mostly from graft donor cells, collected 360 days after TCRalphabeta/CD19-depleted stem cell transplant. This sequence originates from a boy under two years old who had a stem cell transplant for acute myeloid leukemia, so the T cells may come from the graft donor. The chain employs TRBV12-3 or TRBV12-4 and TRBJ2-2; the match to TRBD1 covers 8 bases. CDR3 residues: CASSFRTGPTGELFF. In DNA form, the CDR3 reads TGTGCCAGCAGTTTTAGGACAGGGCCCACCGGGGAGCTGTTTTTT.